The next 15 T cell receptor beta chains were all read from a single sample in a study of patients and donors after allogeneic stem cell transplantation. TCRdb passed the RT-PCR reads through MiXCR, listing each CDR3 protein once. The sample has roughly 960,000 distinct CDR3 sequences, more than 15% seen once. Sequenced: blood, either unsorted or a sorted T cell fraction (not recorded which). All receptors come from a human donor who was either an allogeneic HSCT recipient or a stem cell or donor lymphocyte infusion donor (not recorded which). It is not recorded whose cells these are; they may come from a transplant donor.

The rearrangement joins TRBV11-2 to TRBJ2-1; no reliable D call. The V gene's germline CDR1 is SGHAT and CDR2 FQNNGV. V was cut by 3 bases and J by 3 bases, with 21 bases left in between. This CDR3 region has 18 residues. CDR3 sequence reads: CASSFLDFADSGYNEQFF. The CDR3 DNA reads TGTGCCAGCAGCTTCCTCGATTTCGCTGATTCGGGCTACAATGAGCAGTTCTTC.

V and J are TRBV4-2 and TRBJ1-1; D possibly corresponds to TRBD1 (5 bases). Trimming left V 6 bases short and J 3 bases short, with 14 bases between. The CDR3 spans 14 residues. Per the germline V gene, CDR1 is LGHNA and CDR2 is YNFKEQ. The CDR3, as DNA: TGTGCCAGCAGTCAGGGAGGGGTATACACTGAAGCTTTCTTT. It translates to CASSQGGVYTEAFF.

This clonotype has just a few counts. The chain has TRBV29-1 and TRBJ2-3; D uncertain. CDR1 is SQVTM, CDR2 ANQGSEA, per germline. The CDR3 covers 13 residues. Deletions cut 6 bases from V and 5 bases from J, with 15 bases between. CDR3 sequence (DNA): TGCAGCGTGGATAGAAGTCAAGGAGATACGCAGTATTTT. It specifies CSVDRSQGDTQYF.

J is TRBJ2-1 and V is TRBV7-2; D may be TRBD1 or TRBD2 (5 bases each). Germline V CDR1 and CDR2: SGHTA, FQGNSA. The V end lost 5 bases, the J end lost 8 bases, and 10 bases lay between the germline ends. The CDR3 has 12 amino acids. The DNA of the CDR3 is TGTGCCAGCAGCGTGAGGGGAGATGAGCAGTTCTTC. Protein product: CASSVRGDEQFF.

V and J are TRBV7-9 and TRBJ1-1; D remains ambiguous. The CDR3 contains 14 residues. Germline loops: CDR1 SEHNR, CDR2 FQNEAQ (reference sequence). The germline V and J ends were trimmed by 4 bases and 1 base, with 10 bases remaining between them. The CDR3 nucleotides read TGTGCCAGCAGCTCACGGAACCCGAACACTGAAGCTTTCTTT. Translation: CASSSRNPNTEAFF.

This chain uses TRBV13 with TRBJ1-4; the D is unclear. Trimming pared 3 bases from V and 8 bases from J, leaving 10 bases between. The CDR3 has 13 amino acids. Germline V gene lookup returns CDR1 PRHDT and CDR2 FYEKMQ (reference sequence). CDR3 sequence reads: CASSLTIGEKLFF. The CDR3 region has the DNA TGTGCCAGCAGCTTGACGATTGGAGAAAAACTGTTTTTT.

V gene TRBV12-5 combines with J gene TRBJ2-1, with TRBD2 identical over 12 bases. The CDR3 is 19 residues long. V shed 1 base and J 8 bases; nucleotides not matched to a gene: 15. CDR1 is LGHNT, CDR2 FRNRAP, per germline. The CDR3 here is CASGLGVTSGRLGVHEQFF. CDR3 DNA sequence: TGTGCTAGTGGTTTGGGGGTGACTAGCGGGAGACTTGGGGTCCATGAGCAGTTCTTC. Drawing the rest from reference TRBV12-5 and TRBJ2-1, the complete variable domain is DARVTQTPRHKVTEMGQEVTMRCQPILGHNTVFWYRQTMMQGLELLAYFRNRAPLDDSGMPKDRFSAEMPDATLATLKIQPSEPRDSAVYFCASGLGVTSGRLGVHEQFFGPGTRLTVL.

As DNA, the CDR3 is TGTGCCAGCAGCCCACCCGGGAGGGGGCCCTACAATGAGCAGTTCTTC. Amino acid sequence: CASSPPGRGPYNEQFF. The chain joins TRBV13 to TRBJ2-1; TRBD2 is a possible D gene (8 bases). Trimming pared 5 bases from V and 2 bases from J, leaving 16 bases between. This CDR3 region has 16 residues. Germline lookup yields CDR1 PRHDT and CDR2 FYEKMQ (reference sequence). Based on the CDR3 plus reference TRBV13 and TRBJ2-1, the full variable domain is AAGVIQSPRHLIKEKRETATLKCYPIPRHDTVYWYQQGPGQDPQFLISFYEKMQSDKGSIPDRFSAQQFSDYHSELNMSSLELGDSALYFCASSPPGRGPYNEQFFGPGTRLTVL.

This clonotype was seen more than once but under ten times. The chain is built from TRBV5-1 and TRBJ2-6, with D perhaps given as TRBD1 or TRBD2 (5 bases each). The CDR3 sequence is 18 residues long. From germline, CDR1 is SGHRS and CDR2 YFSETQ. Trimming removed 0 bases at V and 0 bases at J, with 13 bases between. The CDR3 region is CASSLVARGISGANVLTF. As DNA, the CDR3 is TGCGCCAGCAGCTTGGTGGCACGGGGCATCTCTGGGGCCAACGTCCTGACTTTC.

The genes are TRBV6-1 and TRBJ2-3, with D perhaps TRBD2 (7 bases). The germline gives CDR1 MNHNS, CDR2 SASEGT. The CDR3 covers 16 residues. V lost 6 bases and J 4 bases, leaving 20 bases between the germline ends. The CDR3 DNA is TGTGCCAGCAGGAAGGCCGGGGGGCGCGTCGCAGATACGCAGTATTTT. Translating gives CASRKAGGRVADTQYF.

This chain connects TRBV10-3 to TRBJ1-1; tentative D call: TRBD1 (6 bases). This CDR3 is built from 12 residues. Trimming removed 9 bases from V and 1 base from J, with 9 bases in between. In germline, CDR1 is ENHRY, CDR2 SYGVKD. This CDR3 reads CAMGHTNTEAFF. In nucleotides, the CDR3 is TGTGCCATGGGACATACGAACACTGAAGCTTTCTTT.

The gene calls are TRBV30 and TRBJ1-3, with a possible D match to TRBD1 (5 bases). CDR3 length equals 13 residues. V shed 2 bases and J shed 5 bases, with 10 bases lying between them. Germline V gene data show CDR1 as GTSNPN and CDR2 as SVGIG (reference sequence). DNA of the CDR3: TGTGCCTGGAGTCTGAAGGGGAGAAACACCATATATTTT. Protein sequence: CAWSLKGRNTIYF.

This clonotype was picked up a small number of times. This chain uses TRBV19 with TRBJ2-1; 8 bases match TRBD1. The CDR3 sequence is 15 residues long. J was trimmed by 3 bases and V by 3 bases; bases with no gene match: 4. Per germline, CDR1 LNHDA and CDR2 SQIVND (reference sequence). CDR3 region: CASSIGTGIYNEQFF. DNA for the CDR3: TGTGCCAGTAGTATCGGGACAGGTATCTACAATGAGCAGTTCTTC. The full variable domain, completed using reference TRBV19 and TRBJ2-1, is DGGITQSPKYLFRKEGQNVTLSCEQNLNHDAMYWYRQDPGQGLRLIYYSQIVNDFQKGDIAEGYSVSREKKESFPLTVTSAQKNPTAFYLCASSIGTGIYNEQFFGPGTRLTVL.

Only a few counts were recorded for this clonotype. The rearrangement uses TRBV10-3 and TRBJ1-1, with a tentative D call TRBD1 (5 bases). Trimming shortened V by 7 bases and J by 1 base, and 10 bases separated the two germline ends. The germline V gene encodes CDR1 ENHRY and CDR2 SYGVKD. This CDR3 has 13 residues. DNA of the CDR3: TGTGCCATCATGGGACCTAAGAACACTGAAGCTTTCTTT. This translates into CAIMGPKNTEAFF.

This clonotype was seen repeatedly, ten times or more. The chain joins TRBV10-3 to TRBJ2-7; D not resolved. Trimming took 3 bases from V and 0 from J, leaving 6 bases between them. This CDR3 comprises 13 residues. The germline V gene encodes CDR1 ENHRY and CDR2 SYGVKD. CDR3 nucleotide sequence: TGTGCCATCAGTGATAGACCCTCCTACGAGCAGTACTTC. As protein: CAISDRPSYEQYF.